The T cell receptor beta chain described here comes from a study of spatial heterogeneity in lung cancer (dated by TCRdb to about 2019). Turning to the overall study: Beta-chain transcripts were consistently detected in greater numbers than alpha-chain transcripts, which likely reflects a higher abundance of beta-chain transcripts. TCR transcript counts in tumor regions correlated strongly with a T cell transcriptional module score from matched bulk RNA-seq. In the raw uncorrected reads, each unique combination of TCR and UMI appeared more than ten times on average. TCR alpha and beta repertoires were quantitatively compared across multiple tumor regions, matched nontumor lung and blood in non-small cell lung cancer. The study linked features of the TCR repertoire to counts of nonsynonymous mutations, which were determined by whole-exome sequencing of tumor tissue. At surgery, hundreds of tumor regions, 64 matched nontumor lung samples and fewer than 60 PBMC samples were TCR-sequenced for both alpha and beta chains.

Explained via the paper, the time point label denotes: sample taken at primary tumor resection. Samples were obtained from approximately 72 patients with early-stage, untreated non-small cell lung cancer from the lung TRACERx cohort. Whole RNA extracted from tumor and nontumor lung tissue, or from cryopreserved PBMC samples, was used for TCR sequencing without cell sorting. Only patients with enough RNA available from two or more tumor regions were chosen for TCR sequencing. Before selection, tumor and adjacent nontumor lung specimens were reviewed by a lung pathologist. This clonotype was recorded a few times. The target of this receptor is not known. The input lacks base qualities; no much larger clone sits a single base away. The CDR3 numbers 16 residues from cysteine through phenylalanine. Only the CDR3 portion is preserved as DNA: 48 bases, with reading frame beginning at the first base. V loses 3 bases at its end and J loses 5 bases; junction bases beyond the gene matches: 11. Reading the germline V gene gives CDR1 WSHSY and CDR2 SAAADI.

General findings and caveats noted by the study authors: Counts of ubiquitous and regional expanded TCRs were found to correlate with counts of ubiquitous and regional nonsynonymous mutations, respectively. The tumor nonsynonymous mutation count correlated with the number of expanded alpha and beta TCRs within the tumor. Confirming at a functional level the hypothesis that regional TCRs recognize regional mutations was considered to require additional single-cell paired TCR alpha and beta sequencing. Estimated TCR-seq coverage of tumor T cells was only around 7.2% for alpha chains and 13% for beta chains.

The library was made by 5' RACE. The listed sequencing device is NextSeq 500. To allow correction of PCR and sequencing errors, the TCR library protocol tagged every TCR cDNA molecule with a unique molecular identifier. In the authors' own workflow: TCR identification, UMI-based error correction and CDR3 extraction were performed with Decombinator tools. TCRs above a frequency of 2 per 1,000, corresponding to the top 1% of the tumor frequency distribution, were defined as expanded. Expanded tumor TCRs statistically deemed absent (corrected P<0.05) from at least one tumor region were classed as regional, and all other expanded tumor TCRs were classed as ubiquitous. Renyi diversity was computed with the R vegan package after each repertoire had been subsampled 100 times to 5,000 TCRs. CDR3 similarity networks were constructed using string-kernel similarity of amino acid triplets, with links drawn between CDR3s whose pairwise similarity was above 0.82. Clones were called with MiXCR by TCRdb after fastp trimmed the public reads at Q25, and only in-frame beta chains were retained. Entries are consolidated by CDR3 protein sequence, retaining the most common genes and DNA. The V and J calls were not made by the authors but by TCRdb's processing. The sample table records about 420 distinct CDR3 sequences; about 29% of these occur just once. The ten largest clones represent roughly 27% of the sample.

The chain links TRBV10-2 with TRBJ2-5; the junction holds 8 bases that match TRBD2. The receptor comes from a male donor with early-stage non-small cell lung cancer. Sequencing used lung tumor tissue, obtained at surgery. The CDR3 protein is CASSDPFRGGRETQYF. The sequence in DNA is TGCGCCAGCAGTGACCCCTTTCGGGGGGGGCGGGAGACCCAGTACTTC.